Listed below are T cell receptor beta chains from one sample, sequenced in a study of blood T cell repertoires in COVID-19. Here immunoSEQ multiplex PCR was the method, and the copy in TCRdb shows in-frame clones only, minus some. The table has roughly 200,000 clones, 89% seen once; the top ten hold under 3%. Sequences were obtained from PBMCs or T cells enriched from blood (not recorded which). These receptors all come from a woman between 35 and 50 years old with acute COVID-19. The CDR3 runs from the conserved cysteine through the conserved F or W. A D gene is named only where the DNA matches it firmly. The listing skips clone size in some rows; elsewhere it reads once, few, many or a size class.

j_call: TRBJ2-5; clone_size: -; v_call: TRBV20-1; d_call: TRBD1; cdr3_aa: CSASVVMGTGIGLDQYF; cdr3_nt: TGCAGTGCTAGTGTCGTTATGGGGACAGGGATCGGTTTGGACCAGTACTTC
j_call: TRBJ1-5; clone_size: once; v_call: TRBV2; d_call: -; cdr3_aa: CASSEGGRGVTWPQHF; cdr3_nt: TGTGCCAGCAGTGAAGGGGGCAGGGGCGTCACTTGGCCCCAGCATTTT
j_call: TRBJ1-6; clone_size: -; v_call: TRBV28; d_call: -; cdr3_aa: CASAGGQPNSPLHF; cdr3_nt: TGTGCCAGCGCTGGAGGACAGCCGAATTCACCCCTCCACTTT
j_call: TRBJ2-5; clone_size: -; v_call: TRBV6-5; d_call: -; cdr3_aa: CASSYSRQIGVTQYF; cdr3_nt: TGTGCCAGCAGTTACTCTCGGCAGATAGGAGTGACCCAGTACTTC
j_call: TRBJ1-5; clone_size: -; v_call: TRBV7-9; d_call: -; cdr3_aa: CASSLDSLNQPQHF; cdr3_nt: TGTGCCAGCAGCCTGGACAGCCTCAATCAGCCCCAGCATTTT
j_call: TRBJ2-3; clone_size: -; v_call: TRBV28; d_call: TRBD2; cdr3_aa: CASRPSGGTTDTQYF; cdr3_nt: TGTGCCAGCCGCCCTAGCGGGGGGACCACAGATACGCAGTATTTT
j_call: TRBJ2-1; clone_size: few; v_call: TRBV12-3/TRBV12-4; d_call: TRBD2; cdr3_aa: CASSLGLAGEQFF; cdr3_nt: TGTGCCAGCAGTTTGGGACTAGCGGGGGAGCAGTTCTTC
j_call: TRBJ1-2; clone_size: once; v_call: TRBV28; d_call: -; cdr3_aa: CASSSTGSYGYTF; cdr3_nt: TGTGCCAGCAGTTCCACAGGGAGCTATGGCTACACCTTC
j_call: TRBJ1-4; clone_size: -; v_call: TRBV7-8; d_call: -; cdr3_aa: CASSLAGAREKLFF; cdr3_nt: TGTGCCAGCAGCTTAGCGGGGGCGCGTGAAAAACTGTTTTTT
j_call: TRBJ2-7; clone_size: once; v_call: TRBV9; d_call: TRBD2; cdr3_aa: CASSVTSSGKSYEQYF; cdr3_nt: TGTGCCAGCAGCGTAACGTCTAGCGGGAAATCCTACGAGCAGTACTTC
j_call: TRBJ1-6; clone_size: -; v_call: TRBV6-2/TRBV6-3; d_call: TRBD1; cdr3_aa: CASSYIPGQLRYNSPLHF; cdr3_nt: TGTGCCAGCAGTTACATCCCGGGACAGCTTCGCTATAATTCACCCCTCCACTTT
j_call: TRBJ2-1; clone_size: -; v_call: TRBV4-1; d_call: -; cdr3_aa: CASSQEEGATNEQFF; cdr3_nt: TGCGCCAGCAGCCAAGAGGAGGGGGCGACGAATGAGCAGTTCTTC
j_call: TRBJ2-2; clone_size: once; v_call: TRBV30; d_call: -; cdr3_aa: CAWSRQGPGELFF; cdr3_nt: TGTGCCTGGAGTCGGCAGGGTCCCGGGGAGCTGTTTTTT
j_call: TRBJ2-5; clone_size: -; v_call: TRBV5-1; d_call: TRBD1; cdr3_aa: CASSLGETGPQETQYF; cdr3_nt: TGCGCCAGCAGCTTGGGGGAGACAGGGCCTCAAGAGACCCAGTACTTC
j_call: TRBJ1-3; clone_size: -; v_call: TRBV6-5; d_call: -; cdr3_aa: CASSYSTYSGNTIYF; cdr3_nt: TGTGCCAGCAGTTACTCCACTTACTCTGGAAACACCATATATTTT
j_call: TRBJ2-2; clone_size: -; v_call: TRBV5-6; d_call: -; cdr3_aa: CASSWSLAPGELFF; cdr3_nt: TGTGCCAGCAGCTGGAGCCTAGCCCCCGGGGAGCTGTTTTTT
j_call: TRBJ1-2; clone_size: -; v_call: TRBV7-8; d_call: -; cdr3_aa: CASSLGGQGHGYTF; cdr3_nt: TGTGCCAGCAGCTTAGGAGGCCAGGGTCATGGCTACACCTTC
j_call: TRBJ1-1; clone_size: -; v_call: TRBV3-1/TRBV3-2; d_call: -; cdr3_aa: CASRGGTEAFF; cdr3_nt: TGTGCCAGCAGGGGGGGCACTGAAGCTTTCTTT
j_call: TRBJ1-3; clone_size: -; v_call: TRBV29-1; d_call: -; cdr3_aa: CSVEDRQGSPGNTIYF; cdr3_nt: TGCAGCGTTGAAGATCGCCAGGGGTCACCTGGAAACACCATATATTTT
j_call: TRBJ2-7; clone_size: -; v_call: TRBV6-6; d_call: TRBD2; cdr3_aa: CASEREGYEQYF; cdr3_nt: TGTGCCAGCGAGCGGGAGGGGTACGAGCAGTACTTC
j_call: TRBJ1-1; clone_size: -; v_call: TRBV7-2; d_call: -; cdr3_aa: CASSDYKNTEAFF; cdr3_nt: TGTGCCAGCAGCGACTACAAGAACACTGAAGCTTTCTTT
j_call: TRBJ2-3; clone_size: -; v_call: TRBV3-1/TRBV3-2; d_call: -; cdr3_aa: CASSQDRPGVGPPTDTQYF; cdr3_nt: TGTGCCAGCAGCCAAGATAGACCTGGGGTGGGGCCCCCCACAGATACGCAGTATTTT
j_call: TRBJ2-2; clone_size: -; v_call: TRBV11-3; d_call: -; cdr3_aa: CASSLGTVTGELFF; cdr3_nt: TGTGCCAGCAGCTTAGGGACAGTCACCGGGGAGCTGTTTTTT
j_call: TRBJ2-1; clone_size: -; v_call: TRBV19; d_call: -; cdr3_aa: CASTDSYNEQFF; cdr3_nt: TGTGCCAGTACCGACAGTTACAATGAGCAGTTCTTC
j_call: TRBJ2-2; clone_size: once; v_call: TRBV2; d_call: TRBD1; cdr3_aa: CASSVVGRGHNTGELFF; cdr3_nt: TGTGCCAGCAGTGTGGTAGGCAGGGGGCATAACACCGGGGAGCTGTTTTTT
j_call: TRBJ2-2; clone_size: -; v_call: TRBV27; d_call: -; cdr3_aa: CASSSRRAVTGELFF; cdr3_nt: TGTGCCAGCAGTTCCCGGCGGGCGGTCACCGGGGAGCTGTTTTTT
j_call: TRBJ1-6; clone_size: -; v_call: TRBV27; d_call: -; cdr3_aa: CASSQHQGSYNSPLHF; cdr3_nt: TGTGCCAGCAGCCAGCATCAGGGGTCCTATAATTCACCCCTCCACTTT
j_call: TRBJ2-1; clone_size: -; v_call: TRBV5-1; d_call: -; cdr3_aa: CASHLQPGNEQFF; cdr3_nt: TGCGCCAGCCATCTGCAGCCAGGCAATGAGCAGTTCTTC
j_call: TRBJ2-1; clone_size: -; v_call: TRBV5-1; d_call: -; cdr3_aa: CASSLARDEQFF; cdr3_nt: TGCGCCAGCAGCTTGGCCAGGGATGAGCAGTTCTTC
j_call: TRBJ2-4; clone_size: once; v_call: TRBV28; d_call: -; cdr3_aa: CASYGIGGENIQYF; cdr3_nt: TGTGCCAGCTATGGGATCGGCGGGGAAAACATTCAGTACTTC
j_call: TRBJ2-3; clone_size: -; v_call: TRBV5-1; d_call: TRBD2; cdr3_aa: CASSLLLAGGTDTQYF; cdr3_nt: TGCGCCAGCAGCTTGCTTCTAGCGGGGGGCACAGATACGCAGTATTTT
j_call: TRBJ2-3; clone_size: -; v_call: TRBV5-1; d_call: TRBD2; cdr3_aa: CASSSWTSGGRTDTQYF; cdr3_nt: TGCGCCAGCAGCTCTTGGACTAGCGGGGGGCGCACAGATACGCAGTATTTT
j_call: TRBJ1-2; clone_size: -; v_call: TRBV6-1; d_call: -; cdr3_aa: CASSEGRGGSYGYTF; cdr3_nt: TGTGCCAGCAGTGAAGGTCGGGGGGGTAGCTATGGCTACACCTTC
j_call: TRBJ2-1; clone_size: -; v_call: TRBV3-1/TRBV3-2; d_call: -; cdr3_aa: CASSLGDEQFF; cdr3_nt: TGTGCCAGCAGCCTCGGTGATGAGCAGTTCTTC
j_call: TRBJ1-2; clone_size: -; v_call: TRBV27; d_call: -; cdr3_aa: CASRERIGGDIGYTF; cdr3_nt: TGTGCCAGCAGGGAACGAATTGGGGGCGATATAGGCTACACCTTC
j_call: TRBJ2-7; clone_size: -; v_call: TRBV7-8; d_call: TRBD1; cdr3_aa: CASSRDRAREQYF; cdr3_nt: TGTGCCAGCAGCAGGGACAGGGCTAGGGAGCAGTACTTC
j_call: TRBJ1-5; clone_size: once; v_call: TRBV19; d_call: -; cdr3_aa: CATNTRDTSNQPQHF; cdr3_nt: TGTGCTACTAACACCCGGGACACTAGCAATCAGCCCCAGCATTTT
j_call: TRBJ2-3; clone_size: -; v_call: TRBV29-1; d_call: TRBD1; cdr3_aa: CSVGSGGTGGTDTQYF; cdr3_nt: TGCAGCGTCGGAAGCGGCGGGACAGGTGGAACAGATACGCAGTATTTT
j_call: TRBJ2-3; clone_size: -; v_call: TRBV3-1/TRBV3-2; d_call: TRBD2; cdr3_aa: CASSDERGWSTDTQYF; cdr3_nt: TGTGCCAGCAGTGACGAGCGGGGGTGGAGCACAGATACGCAGTATTTT
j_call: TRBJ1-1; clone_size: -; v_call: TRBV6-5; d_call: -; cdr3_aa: CASSQRPRGEAFF; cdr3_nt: TGTGCCAGCAGTCAACGCCCTCGGGGAGAAGCTTTCTTT
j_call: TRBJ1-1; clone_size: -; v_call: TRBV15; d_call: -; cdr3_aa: CATTGSRAEAFF; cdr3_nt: TGTGCCACAACAGGGAGTAGAGCTGAAGCTTTCTTT
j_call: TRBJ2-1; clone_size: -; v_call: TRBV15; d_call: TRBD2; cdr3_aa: CATSASKLAGVINEQFF; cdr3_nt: TGTGCCACCAGCGCAAGCAAGCTAGCGGGAGTTATCAATGAGCAGTTCTTC
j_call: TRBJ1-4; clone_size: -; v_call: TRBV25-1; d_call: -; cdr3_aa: CASSGYVWQGEEKLFF; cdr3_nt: TGTGCCAGCAGTGGTTATGTGTGGCAGGGTGAGGAAAAACTGTTTTTT
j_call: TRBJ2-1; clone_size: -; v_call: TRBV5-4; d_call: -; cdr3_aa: CASSGAQGDEQFF; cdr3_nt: TGTGCCAGCAGCGGCGCACAGGGAGATGAGCAGTTCTTC
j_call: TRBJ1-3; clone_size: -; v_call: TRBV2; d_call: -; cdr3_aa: CASSRGTTGNTIYF; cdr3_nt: TGTGCCAGCAGTAGGGGGACAACTGGAAACACCATATATTTT
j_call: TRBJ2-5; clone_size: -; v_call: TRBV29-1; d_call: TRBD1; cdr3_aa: CSIRKDREETQYF; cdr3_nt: TGCTCCATCAGGAAGGACAGGGAAGAGACCCAGTACTTC
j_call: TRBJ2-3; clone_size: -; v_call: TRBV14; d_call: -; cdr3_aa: CASSQAGEVATDTQYF; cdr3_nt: TGTGCCAGCAGCCAAGCCGGGGAGGTAGCCACAGATACGCAGTATTTT
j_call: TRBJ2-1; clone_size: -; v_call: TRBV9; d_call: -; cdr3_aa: CASSGSGSSYNEQFF; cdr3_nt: TGTGCCAGCAGTGGTAGCGGAAGCTCCTACAATGAGCAGTTCTTC
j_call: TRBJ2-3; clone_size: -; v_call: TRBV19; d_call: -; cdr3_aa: CASNNRTASHTFTDTQYF; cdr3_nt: TGTGCCAGTAACAACCGGACAGCCTCCCACACCTTTACAGATACGCAGTATTTT